These 30 T cell receptor beta chains came from one sample sequenced in a study of cytomegalovirus exposure and HLA in healthy donors. The PCR made use of 60 Vbeta and 13 Jbeta primers. The assay was immunoSEQ multiplex PCR, and TCRdb's table has in-frame clones only and misses some. The data contain some 89,000 clones, 78% of them singletons. The sequencing input was PBMCs. These receptors were taken from a woman aged 40 to 49 in good health and CMV-seropositive.

This clone was recorded once. The chain carries TRBV10-3 and TRBJ2-5, with TRBD2 matching 10 bases. Germline values: CDR1 ENHRY, CDR2 SYGVKD. V lost 0 bases to trimming and J lost 5 bases; unmatched junction nucleotides: 9. The CDR3 spans 17 residues. The CDR3, as DNA: TGTGCCATCAGTGAGTCAGAACTTCTAGCGGGAGAGGAGACCCAGTACTTC. Translation: CAISESELLAGEETQYF.

CDR3 residues: CAFKWSGRANTGELFF. Here the CDR3 DNA reads TGTGCCTTTAAATGGAGCGGGAGGGCGAACACCGGGGAGCTGTTTTTT. The V and J genes are TRBV30 and TRBJ2-2; 10 nucleotides match TRBD2. V lost 7 bases to trimming and J lost 0 bases; unmatched junction nucleotides: 8. This CDR3 is 16 amino acids long. Germline lookup yields CDR1 GTSNPN and CDR2 SVGIG (reference sequence).

This clone occurred once. The chain joins TRBV7-3 to TRBJ1-2; D uncertain. Trimming removed 5 bases from V and 4 bases from J, with 11 bases in between. This CDR3 has 13 amino acids. Germline V gene data show CDR1 as SGHTA and CDR2 as FQGTGA. CDR3 amino acids: CASSGPSGYGYTF. The CDR3 DNA is TGTGCCAGCAGCGGTCCCTCGGGCTATGGCTACACCTTC.

In DNA form, the CDR3 reads TGTGCCAGTAGTCGGGGGGACAGGGGCAATCAGCCCCAGCATTTT. Amino acids: CASSRGDRGNQPQHF. This chain links TRBV19 with TRBJ1-5; the match to TRBD1 covers 9 bases. V lost 5 bases, J lost 2 bases, and 4 bases stayed unmatched. In germline, CDR1 is LNHDA, CDR2 SQIVND (reference sequence). The CDR3 runs to 15 residues. Filled out from reference TRBV19 and TRBJ1-5, the complete variable domain reads DGGITQSPKYLFRKEGQNVTLSCEQNLNHDAMYWYRQDPGQGLRLIYYSQIVNDFQKGDIAEGYSVSREKKESFPLTVTSAQKNPTAFYLCASSRGDRGNQPQHFGDGTRLSIL.

V gene TRBV7-9 combines with J gene TRBJ2-7; 8 nucleotides line up with TRBD2. V gave up 5 bases and J gave up 7 bases; unmatched junction bases: 4. This CDR3 region has 12 residues. Per germline, CDR1 SEHNR and CDR2 FQNEAQ (reference sequence). Written as DNA, the CDR3 is TGTGCCAGCAGCCAGCTAGCGGGTGAGCAGTACTTC. Translated: CASSQLAGEQYF.

Regarding this clone: A junction boundary mismatches the germline segment, possibly from a read error. The chain couples TRBV6-5 to TRBJ2-6; D is possibly TRBD1 (5 bases). Germline V gives CDR1 MNHEY, CDR2 SVGAGI. The CDR3 spans 14 residues. The DNA of the CDR3 is TGTGCCAGCAGTCGGATCTCTGGGGCCAACGTCTTGACTTTC. Translation: CASSRISGANVLTF.

On this clone itself: The junction departs from the called germline gene at one end, perhaps through a read error. The chain links TRBV7-9 to TRBJ2-7; D is unclear. CDR1 is SEHNR and CDR2 is FQNEAQ in the germline V gene (reference sequence). CDR3 size: 12 residues. The CDR3 loop reads CSSSVGSYEQYF. The CDR3 region has the DNA TGTTCCAGCAGCGTCGGGTCCTACGAGCAGTACTTC.

The V call is TRBV11-2, the J call TRBJ2-7, with a weak D call TRBD2 (6 bases). This CDR3 is built from 15 residues. V lost 4 bases, J lost 4 bases, and 17 bases lay in between. Germline loops: CDR1 SGHAT, CDR2 FQNNGV. In DNA, the CDR3 is TGTGCCAGCAGCTCCCCGGGGAGGCGGACGTACGAGCAGTACTTC. It yields the protein CASSSPGRRTYEQYF.

This chain links TRBV6-1 with TRBJ1-5; possibly TRBD1 for D (5 bases). Germline lookup yields CDR1 MNHNS and CDR2 SASEGT. This CDR3 spans 14 amino acids. The V and J ends lost 6 bases and 4 bases respectively, with 13 bases between them. The CDR3: CASSAGQLNQPQHF. DNA for the CDR3: TGTGCCAGCAGCGCAGGACAACTAAATCAGCCCCAGCATTTT.

This clone was seen once. The gene calls are TRBV25-1 and TRBJ2-1, with D maybe TRBD1 (5 bases). CDR3 length: 14 residues. In germline, CDR1 is MGHDK, CDR2 SYGVNS. Trimming took 3 bases from V and 4 from J, leaving 10 bases between them. The CDR3 DNA reads as TGTGCCAGCAGTGACCACGGACAATACAATGAGCAGTTCTTC. It yields the protein CASSDHGQYNEQFF.

The chain is built from TRBV5-1 and TRBJ1-5; D is undetermined. The V end was cut by 4 bases, the J end by 3 bases, with 14 bases between. The CDR3 extends over 15 amino acids. Germline V gene lookup returns CDR1 SGHRS and CDR2 YFSETQ. The CDR3 is CASSPGGHNNQPQHF. The CDR3 DNA reads TGCGCCAGCAGCCCCGGAGGGCACAACAATCAGCCCCAGCATTTT.

CDR3 protein: CASSQNAGGTEAFF. DNA of the CDR3: TGTGCCAGCAGCCAAAATGCGGGTGGAACTGAAGCTTTCTTT. This chain joins TRBV7-9 and TRBJ1-1; D gene ambiguous. The CDR3 covers 14 residues. Trimming removed 5 bases from V and 5 bases from J, with 15 bases in between. Germline loops: CDR1 SEHNR, CDR2 FQNEAQ (reference sequence). Supplemented by reference TRBV7-9 and TRBJ1-1, the full variable domain reads DTGVSQNPRHKITKRGQNVTFRCDPISEHNRLYWYRQTLGQGPEFLTYFQNEAQLEKSRLLSDRFSAERPKGSFSTLEIQRTEQGDSAMYLCASSQNAGGTEAFFGQGTRLTVV.

The CDR3 nucleotides read TGTGCCAGCAGTCCCATGGGCGGCGTTGGGGGCTCTAACTATGGCTACACCTTC. It specifies CASSPMGGVGGSNYGYTF. The chain couples TRBV28 to TRBJ1-2, with D possibly TRBD1 on 6 matching bases. The CDR3 runs to 18 residues. Trimming left V 5 bases short and J 0 bases short, with 22 bases between. Germline CDR1 and CDR2: MDHEN and SYDVKM.

This clone appeared once. CDR3 sequence reads: CASSPPPGKAFNEKLFF. Written as DNA, the CDR3 is TGTGCCAGCAGCCCCCCTCCAGGGAAGGCGTTCAATGAAAAACTGTTTTTT. J is TRBJ1-4 and V is TRBV28; tentative D call: TRBD1 (5 bases). The V gene lost 6 bases and the J gene lost 5 bases, with 22 bases spanning the gap. The CDR3 totals 17 residues. CDR1 is MDHEN and CDR2 is SYDVKM in the germline V gene.

The chain uses TRBV11-2 and TRBJ2-2; no definite D call. The CDR3 has 14 amino acids. V shed 3 bases and J shed 7 bases, with 12 bases lying between them. Germline values: CDR1 SGHAT, CDR2 FQNNGV. The CDR3 reads CASSFQESVGELFF. The CDR3 DNA reads as TGTGCCAGCAGCTTTCAGGAATCAGTCGGGGAGCTGTTTTTT.

This chain joins TRBV11-3 and TRBJ2-2; 7 nucleotides match TRBD1. From germline, CDR1 is SGHNT and CDR2 YENEEA. This CDR3 contains 18 residues. The junction had 14 bases not matched to a gene; V was cut back by 5 bases and J by 2 bases. The DNA of the CDR3 is TGTGCCAGCAGCCCCCGACAGGGCAGAGCGGCCAACACCGGGGAGCTGTTTTTT. It encodes CASSPRQGRAANTGELFF.

This rearrangement joins TRBV7-3 to TRBJ1-1; 8 positions agree with TRBD1. CDR3 length equals 13 residues. Germline V gives CDR1 SGHTA, CDR2 FQGTGA. Unmatched junction bases numbered 6, after V lost 5 bases and J lost 7 bases. CDR3 region: CASSPGGLSEAFF. In nucleotides, the CDR3 is TGTGCCAGCAGCCCAGGGGGCCTCAGTGAAGCTTTCTTT.

The CDR3 DNA reads as TGTGCCAGCAGTGCCCGTAGGGGGTGGGGTAGTTTGGAGTACTTC. It translates to CASSARRGWGSLEYF. The genes are TRBV27 and TRBJ2-7, with a tentative D call TRBD1 (6 bases). The CDR3 extends over 15 amino acids. Germline CDR1 and CDR2: MNHEY and SMNVEV (reference sequence). V dropped 5 bases and J dropped 11 bases, with 25 bases sitting between them.

The rearrangement joins TRBV6-6 to TRBJ2-5; 7 positions agree with TRBD1. The CDR3 spans 13 residues. Looked up from germline, CDR1 is MNHNY and CDR2 is SVGAGI (reference sequence). V shed 6 bases, J shed 5 bases, and the junction held 6 bases outside the gene matches. CDR3 loop: CASRDRVVETQYF. CDR3 sequence (DNA): TGTGCCAGCAGAGACAGGGTCGTGGAGACCCAGTACTTC.

V is TRBV10-3 and J is TRBJ1-1; D is perhaps TRBD1 (5 bases). Trimming removed 3 bases at V and 11 bases at J, with 22 bases between. This CDR3 region has 15 residues. Germline lookup yields CDR1 ENHRY and CDR2 SYGVKD. In nucleotides, the CDR3 is TGTGCCATCAGTGACCGAAACGGGGGGGAGGATAAGGCTTTCTTT. This sequence encodes CAISDRNGGEDKAFF.

The rearrangement uses TRBV5-1 and TRBJ2-5; TRBD1 agrees at 7 bases. V gave up 3 bases and J gave up 3 bases; unmatched junction bases: 14. This CDR3 is 17 amino acids long. Germline assignment: CDR1 SGHRS and CDR2 YFSETQ. CDR3 coding DNA: TGCGCCAGCAGCTACTGGACAGGCAAAGCGTCTAAAGAGACCCAGTACTTC. It codes for CASSYWTGKASKETQYF.

The J gene is TRBJ2-3, the V gene TRBV28; D is perhaps TRBD2 (6 bases). The CDR3 totals 13 residues. From germline, CDR1 is MDHEN and CDR2 SYDVKM. V lost 8 bases and J 5 bases, leaving 14 bases between the germline ends. The CDR3: CASSTGRQDTQYF. CDR3 DNA sequence: TGTGCCAGCTCCACGGGGAGGCAAGATACGCAGTATTTT.

The CDR3 here is CASTGQAYEQYF. The CDR3 DNA is TGTGCCAGCACGGGACAGGCCTACGAGCAGTACTTC. The gene calls are TRBV2 and TRBJ2-7; 8 positions agree with TRBD1. The V gene's germline CDR1 is SNHLY and CDR2 FYNNEI. Trimming removed 7 bases from V and 2 bases from J; junction bases left unmatched: 1. The CDR3 extends over 12 amino acids.

This rearrangement joins TRBV14 to TRBJ1-2; tentative D call: TRBD1 (5 bases). V lost 4 bases, J lost 2 bases, and 11 bases lay in between. The CDR3 contains 14 residues. The germline CDR1 and CDR2 sequences are SGHDN and FVKESK. The CDR3, as DNA: TGTGCCAGCAGCCTTGTTGGGGGGAACTATGGCTACACCTTC. Residues: CASSLVGGNYGYTF.

This clone was detected only once. The chain carries TRBV5-1 and TRBJ2-5; TRBD2 matches 10 bases. This CDR3 region has 16 residues. Trimming at V came to 4 bases and at J to 3 bases, leaving 9 bases not matched to a gene. Germline assignment: CDR1 SGHRS and CDR2 YFSETQ. CDR3: CASSPTLLAGKETQYF. As DNA, the CDR3 is TGCGCCAGCAGCCCGACCCTACTAGCGGGGAAAGAGACCCAGTACTTC.

This CDR3 is CASSFLRNTEAFF. CDR3 DNA sequence: TGTGCCAGCAGCTTTCTCAGGAACACTGAAGCTTTCTTT. This rearrangement joins TRBV5-6 to TRBJ1-1; D gene uncertain. The CDR3 runs 13 residues. Germline assignment: CDR1 SGHDT and CDR2 YYEEEE. Trimming removed 2 bases from V and 1 base from J, with 6 bases in between.

This clone was seen a few times. This sequence joins TRBV6-1 and TRBJ2-5; 10 bases are a match to TRBD2. The DNA end is more similar to TRBJ2-7, so the J call may be wrong. This CDR3 has 15 residues. Germline V gene data show CDR1 as MNHNS and CDR2 as SASEGT. DNA for the CDR3: TGTGCCAGCAGTGAAAGGGTAGCGGGGGGCTACGAGCAGTACTTC. The encoded protein is CASSERVAGGYEQYF.

The CDR3: CASSAQGLLAGNTIYF. The CDR3 region has the DNA TGTGCCAGCAGCGCCCAGGGCCTTCTTGCTGGAAACACCATATATTTT. V usage is TRBV9 and J usage is TRBJ1-3, with a possible D match to TRBD1 (5 bases). CDR3 length: 16 amino acids. V was trimmed by 3 bases and J by 2 bases, leaving 15 bases between them. Germline CDR1 is SGDLS and CDR2 is YYNGEE.

The chain recombines TRBV2 with TRBJ1-2, with TRBD1 as a possible D gene (6 bases). V lost 5 bases and J lost 4, with 20 bases in between. The CDR3 spans 16 residues. CDR1 SNHLY and CDR2 FYNNEI come from the germline V gene. The CDR3 DNA sequence: TGTGCCAGCAGTCCATCGATTGGGACACTTGCCTATGGCTACACCTTC. Translated: CASSPSIGTLAYGYTF.

In the case of this clone: The junction differs from germline at one of its ends, possibly a read error. The chain carries TRBV7-9 and TRBJ2-1, with 11 bases lining up with TRBD2. This CDR3 is built from 15 residues. Germline CDR1 is SEHNR and CDR2 is FQNEAQ (reference sequence). CDR3 loop: CSSSLEVTSGRQQFF. The DNA for the CDR3 is TGTTCCAGCAGCTTAGAGGTCACTAGCGGGAGACAGCAGTTCTTC.